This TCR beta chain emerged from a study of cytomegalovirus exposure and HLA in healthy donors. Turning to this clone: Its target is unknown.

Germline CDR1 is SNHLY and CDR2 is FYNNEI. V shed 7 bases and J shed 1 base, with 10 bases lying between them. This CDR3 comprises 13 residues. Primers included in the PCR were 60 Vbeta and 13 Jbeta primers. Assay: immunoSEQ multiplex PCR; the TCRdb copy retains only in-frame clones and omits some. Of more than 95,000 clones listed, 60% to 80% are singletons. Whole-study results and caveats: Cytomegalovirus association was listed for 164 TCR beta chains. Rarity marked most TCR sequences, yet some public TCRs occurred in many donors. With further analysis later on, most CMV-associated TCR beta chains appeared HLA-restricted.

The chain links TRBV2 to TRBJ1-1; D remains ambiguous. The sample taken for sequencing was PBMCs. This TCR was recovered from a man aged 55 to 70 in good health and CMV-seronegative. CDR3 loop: CASTARWNTEAFF. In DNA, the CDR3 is TGTGCCAGCACCGCTAGGTGGAACACTGAAGCTTTCTTT.